A single sample gave rise to the 23 T cell receptor beta chains below, sequenced in a study of T-cell reconstitution after alpha-beta-depleted transplantation in children. These receptors are not linked to any known antigen. TCRbeta library construction was performed incorporating unique molecular identifiers. TCRdb called the PCR reads again in MiXCR, with one record for every CDR3 protein. This table has some 300,000 distinct CDR3 sequences, 7.5% to 9% appearing once. Notes on the study in general: One year post-transplant, T-cell counts and diversity were largely derived from T cells produced anew.

The source material was peripheral blood, sampled 360 days after TCRalphabeta/CD19-depleted stem cell transplant. These receptors were obtained from a female patient younger than 10 who had a stem cell transplant for Fanconi anemia, so the T cells may come from the graft donor.

This clonotype was detected a few times. V is TRBV18 and J is TRBJ2-4; D may be TRBD2 (5 bases). V lost 1 base to trimming and J lost 0 bases, with 10 bases between them. CDR1 is KGHSH, CDR2 LQKENI, per germline. The CDR3 length is 16 residues. The CDR3 reads CASSPLSLGAKNIQYF. The CDR3 nucleotides are TGTGCCAGCTCACCACTGTCACTAGGAGCCAAAAACATTCAGTACTTC.

On this clonotype itself: This may be a read error, as it is one base from a much larger clone. V and J are TRBV28 and TRBJ1-2, with TRBD1 identical over 7 bases. Germline V lookup: CDR1 MDHEN, CDR2 SYDVKM. The trim removed 4 bases at V and 7 bases at J, leaving 3 bases unmatched. CDR3 length: 12 residues. The CDR3 is CASSYRGGGYTF. The CDR3 DNA follows: TGTGCCAGCAGTTACAGGGGCGGTGGCTACACCTTC.

V is TRBV4-2 and J is TRBJ2-1; D possibly matches TRBD1 or TRBD2 (6 bases each). The CDR3 loop spans 16 amino acids. Looked up from germline, CDR1 is LGHNA and CDR2 is YNFKEQ. The V gene lost 0 bases and the J gene lost 2 bases, with 11 bases spanning the gap. The CDR3 here is CASSQDERGAYNEQFF. The CDR3 nucleotides read TGTGCCAGCAGCCAAGATGAGAGGGGGGCCTACAATGAGCAGTTCTTC.

This clonotype has just a few counts. V usage is TRBV9 and J usage is TRBJ1-6; D gene ambiguous. The germline CDR1 and CDR2 sequences are SGDLS and YYNGEE. V lost 0 bases, J lost 1 base, and 5 bases lay in between. The CDR3 covers 15 residues. CDR3: CASSVAGSYNSPLHF. The CDR3 coding sequence is TGTGCCAGCAGCGTAGCAGGATCCTATAATTCACCCCTCCACTTT.

The rearrangement uses TRBV27 and TRBJ1-3, with unresolved D. Germline values: CDR1 MNHEY, CDR2 SMNVEV (reference sequence). Trimming left V 3 bases short and J 1 base short, with 7 bases between. The CDR3 extends over 14 amino acids. The CDR3 sequence: CASSFSNSGNTIYF. The CDR3 DNA is TGTGCCAGCAGTTTTTCCAATTCTGGAAACACCATATATTTT.

This clonotype was detected a few times. The chain has TRBV14 and TRBJ2-7; D is possibly TRBD2 (6 bases). CDR3 size: 16 residues. The ends were cut back, 4 bases at V and 7 bases at J, with 23 bases in the middle. The germline CDR1 and CDR2 sequences are SGHDN and FVKESK. CDR3 amino acids: CASSLLRRAPLGEQYF. CDR3 DNA sequence: TGTGCCAGCAGCCTACTTAGGAGGGCCCCCTTGGGTGAGCAGTACTTC.

This clonotype was counted many times. The chain links TRBV20-1 to TRBJ2-1; D ambiguous. Germline V gene sequence: CDR1 DFQATT, CDR2 SNEGSKA (reference sequence). The CDR3 has 15 amino acids. The ends were cut back, 3 bases at V and 0 bases at J, with 12 bases in the middle. The CDR3 coding sequence is TGCAGTGCTAGCATAGGGCTCTCCTCCTACAATGAGCAGTTCTTC. Translation gives CSASIGLSSYNEQFF.

This clonotype was picked up many times. V gene TRBV11-2 combines with J gene TRBJ2-1; D might be TRBD2 (5 bases). V lost 5 bases and J 2 bases, leaving 22 bases between the germline ends. Germline V gives CDR1 SGHAT, CDR2 FQNNGV. CDR3 length: 18 residues. The CDR3 loop reads CASSPSRWTGPPYNEQFF. For the CDR3, the DNA is TGTGCCAGCAGCCCCAGTAGATGGACTGGCCCCCCCTACAATGAGCAGTTCTTC.

The V call is TRBV5-1, the J call TRBJ1-5; 7 bases align to TRBD1. This CDR3 has 16 amino acids. Germline values: CDR1 SGHRS, CDR2 YFSETQ. V dropped 0 bases and J dropped 7; count of bases not matched to a gene: 10. In DNA, the CDR3 is TGCGCCAGCAGCTTGGGGGGGACAGTTGGTCAACAGCCCCAGCATTTT. This gives the protein CASSLGGTVGQQPQHF.

There are many counts of this clonotype. This chain joins TRBV3-1 and TRBJ2-3, with 9 bases aligning to TRBD2. Looked up from germline, CDR1 is LGHDT and CDR2 is YNNKEL (reference sequence). V lost 6 bases and J lost 3; bases outside the gene matches: 7. The CDR3 is 15 residues long. CDR3 region: CASRTGTSLTDTQYF. CDR3 sequence (DNA): TGTGCCAGCAGGACCGGGACTAGCTTGACAGATACGCAGTATTTT.

This chain joins TRBV7-3 and TRBJ2-7, with D maybe TRBD1 (5 bases). Germline CDR1 is SGHTA and CDR2 is FQGTGA. With 5 bases removed from V and 2 bases from J, the gap between germline ends came to 16 bases. This CDR3 spans 15 amino acids. The CDR3 is CASSLGAGTTYEQYF. The CDR3 DNA reads TGTGCCAGCAGCCTAGGGGCAGGTACTACCTACGAGCAGTACTTC.

The chain recombines TRBV11-2 with TRBJ2-7, with 10 bases identical to TRBD1. CDR3 length: 17 residues. After removal of 1 base from V and 3 bases from J, the junction contained 9 bases not matched to a gene. Germline CDR1 reads SGHAT; CDR2 reads FQNNGV. CDR3 in amino acids: CASSLGFSRDRGYEQYF. The CDR3 DNA reads TGTGCCAGCAGCTTAGGATTTAGCCGGGACAGGGGCTACGAGCAGTACTTC.

There are many counts of this clonotype. The chain couples TRBV5-1 to TRBJ2-1; 7 bases align to TRBD2. In germline, CDR1 is SGHRS, CDR2 YFSETQ. The CDR3 spans 12 residues. V was clipped by 3 bases and J by 7 bases; unmatched bases: 1. The CDR3 DNA reads as TGCGCCAGCAGCTGGGAGGGTAATGAGCAGTTCTTC. Residues: CASSWEGNEQFF.

The genes are TRBV11-1 and TRBJ2-5; 9 bases line up with TRBD1. In germline, CDR1 is SGHAT, CDR2 FQDESV (reference sequence). Losses at the gene ends were 3 bases for V and 4 bases for J; bases not matched to a gene: 6. The CDR3 loop spans 15 amino acids. This CDR3 reads CASSFDGTGLETQYF. CDR3 sequence (DNA): TGTGCCAGCAGCTTCGACGGGACAGGGCTAGAGACCCAGTACTTC.

The sample holds a few counts of this clonotype. The rearrangement joins TRBV20-1 to TRBJ1-1; tentatively, D is TRBD1 (6 bases). Germline V gene lookup returns CDR1 DFQATT and CDR2 SNEGSKA (reference sequence). The CDR3 spans 14 residues. Trimming took 2 bases from V and 1 from J, leaving 11 bases between them. CDR3 sequence reads: CSARMGGGNTEAFF. The CDR3 nucleotides are TGCAGTGCTAGAATGGGAGGGGGGAACACTGAAGCTTTCTTT.

This clonotype was seen a handful of times. The chain recombines TRBV5-4 with TRBJ2-7; 9 nucleotides match TRBD2. CDR1 and CDR2 from the germline V gene are SGHNT and YYREEE (reference sequence). The CDR3 runs 15 residues. J gave up 6 bases and V 4 bases, and 11 bases lay outside the gene matches. CDR3 in DNA: TGTGCCAGCAGCCTACCAGCGGGGGGATCGGTCGAGCAGTACTTC. Its protein is CASSLPAGGSVEQYF.

The sample holds many counts of this clonotype. The rearrangement joins TRBV20-1 to TRBJ1-2; D perhaps matches TRBD1 (5 bases). The germline V and J ends were trimmed by 4 bases and 4 bases, with 13 bases remaining between them. Germline loops: CDR1 DFQATT, CDR2 SNEGSKA (reference sequence). The CDR3 covers 13 residues. CDR3 protein: CSANRDSFYGYTF. In DNA, the CDR3 is TGCAGTGCTAACAGAGACAGTTTCTATGGCTACACCTTC.

This clonotype was observed at least ten times. The chain employs TRBV28 and TRBJ2-7; the D is unclear. CDR1 is MDHEN, CDR2 SYDVKM, per germline. The CDR3 contains 14 residues. V was clipped by 5 bases and J by 2 bases, with 13 bases between them. CDR3 amino acids: CASSAGEWPYEQYF. The CDR3 DNA follows: TGTGCCAGCAGTGCCGGTGAATGGCCCTACGAGCAGTACTTC.

This clonotype was counted ten times or more. This rearrangement joins TRBV20-1 to TRBJ2-5; 9 nucleotides align to TRBD1. Looked up from germline, CDR1 is DFQATT and CDR2 is SNEGSKA (reference sequence). V trimming: 3 bases; J trimming: 4 bases; junction bases outside the gene matches: 6. This CDR3 spans 14 amino acids. In nucleotides, the CDR3 is TGCAGTGCTAGCTGGACAGGGGTCGGAGAGACCCAGTACTTC. It codes for CSASWTGVGETQYF.

This clonotype showed up many times. The chain combines TRBV12-3 or TRBV12-4 with TRBJ2-3; 9 nucleotides line up with TRBD2. J lost 0 bases, V lost 7 bases, and 5 bases had no gene match. The CDR3 sequence is 15 residues long. For the CDR3, the DNA is TGTGCCAGCAACCTTAGCGGGGGCAGCACAGATACGCAGTATTTT. This translates into CASNLSGGSTDTQYF.

This clonotype was seen ten or more times. CDR3 sequence reads: CAISGSQGGYGYTF. The CDR3 DNA reads as TGTGCCATCAGCGGTAGCCAGGGTGGCTATGGCTACACCTTC. The chain uses TRBV10-3 and TRBJ1-2; the D gene is possibly TRBD1 (5 bases). Germline CDR1 reads ENHRY; CDR2 reads SYGVKD. CDR3 length equals 14 residues. The V end was cut by 6 bases, the J end by 4 bases, with 15 bases between.

A note on this clonotype: A much larger clone differs from this one at a single base, so this may be a read error. The genes are TRBV4-2 and TRBJ2-3; weak D call: TRBD1 (6 bases). The J call may be faulty, since TRBJ1-5 better matches the DNA end. The CDR3 extends over 16 amino acids. CDR1 and CDR2 (germline): LGHNA, YNFKEQ. Here the CDR3 DNA reads TGTGCCAGCAGCCAAGAACGTGGGGGGGGCACAGATACGCAGCATTTT. It specifies CASSQERGGGTDTQHF.

This clonotype came up many times. The gene calls are TRBV5-1 and TRBJ2-1, with 10 bases lining up with TRBD1. Germline loops: CDR1 SGHRS, CDR2 YFSETQ. After removal of 0 bases from V and 12 bases from J, the junction contained 12 bases not matched to a gene. This CDR3 has 16 residues. CDR3 in amino acids: CASSLGGTGAVRGQFF. CDR3 coding DNA: TGCGCCAGCAGCTTGGGAGGGACAGGGGCCGTACGCGGGCAGTTCTTC.